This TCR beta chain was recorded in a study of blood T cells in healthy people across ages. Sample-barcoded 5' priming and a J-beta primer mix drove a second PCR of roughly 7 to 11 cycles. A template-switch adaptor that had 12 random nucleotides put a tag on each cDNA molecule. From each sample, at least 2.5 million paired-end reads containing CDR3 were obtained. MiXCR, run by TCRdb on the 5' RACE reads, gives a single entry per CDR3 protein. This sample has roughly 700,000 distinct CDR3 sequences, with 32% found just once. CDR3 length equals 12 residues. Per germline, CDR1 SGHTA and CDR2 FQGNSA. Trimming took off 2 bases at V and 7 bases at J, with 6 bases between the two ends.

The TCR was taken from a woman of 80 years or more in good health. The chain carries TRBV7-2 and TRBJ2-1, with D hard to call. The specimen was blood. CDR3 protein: CASSLQVNEQFF. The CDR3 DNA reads TGTGCCAGCAGCTTACAGGTTAATGAGCAGTTCTTC.